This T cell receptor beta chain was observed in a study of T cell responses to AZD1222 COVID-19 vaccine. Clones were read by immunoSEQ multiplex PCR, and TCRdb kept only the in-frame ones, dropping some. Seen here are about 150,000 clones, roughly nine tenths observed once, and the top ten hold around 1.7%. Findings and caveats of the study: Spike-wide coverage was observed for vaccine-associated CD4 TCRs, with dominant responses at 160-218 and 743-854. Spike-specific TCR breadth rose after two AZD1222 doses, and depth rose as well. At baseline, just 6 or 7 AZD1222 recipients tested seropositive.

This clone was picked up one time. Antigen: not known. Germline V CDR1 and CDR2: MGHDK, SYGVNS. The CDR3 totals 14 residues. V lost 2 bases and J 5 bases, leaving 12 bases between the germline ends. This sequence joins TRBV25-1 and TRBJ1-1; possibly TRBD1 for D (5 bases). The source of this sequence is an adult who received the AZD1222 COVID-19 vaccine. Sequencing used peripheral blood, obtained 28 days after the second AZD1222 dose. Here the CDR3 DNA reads TGTGCCAGCAGTGAACCCGACAGAGGGACTGAAGCTTTCTTT. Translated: CASSEPDRGTEAFF.